These T cell receptor beta chains were read from a single sample in a study of Graves' ophthalmopathy and Graves' hyperthyroidism. Each CDR3 protein is one row after TCRdb ran MiXCR on the multiplex PCR reads. The data hold more than 300,000 distinct CDR3 sequences, with 15% to 17% observed a single time. Sequenced sample: peripheral blood. These receptors were taken from a young woman with stable Graves' hyperthyroidism. The CDR3 runs from the conserved cysteine through the conserved F or W. The order of the fields is CDR3 protein, CDR3 DNA, clone size, D gene, J gene, V gene, CDR3 length. The D gene is left open where the match is weak. Only part of the rows carry a size: once, few, many, or a class if the clone is expanded.

CASSLPRGGETQYF,TGTGCCAGCAGCTTACCGAGGGGAGGGGAGACCCAGTACTTC,many,TRBD2,TRBJ2-5,TRBV11-2,14
CSARGAGVPVYEQYF,TGCAGTGCTAGAGGGGCAGGGGTCCCCGTCTACGAGCAGTACTTC,few,-,TRBJ2-7,TRBV20-1,15
CAISEFFSVGNYGYTF,TGTGCCATCAGTGAGTTTTTTTCGGTGGGAAACTATGGCTACACCTTC,many,-,TRBJ1-2,TRBV10-3,16
CASSTAGSYGYTF,TGTGCCAGCTCGACCGCGGGGTCCTATGGCTACACCTTC,many,-,TRBJ1-2,TRBV6-4,13
CASSSYTRRDYGYTF,TGTGCCAGCAGTTCCTACACAAGGCGGGACTATGGCTACACCTTC,many,-,TRBJ1-2,TRBV12-3/TRBV12-4,15
CASRSTGPNQPQHF,TGTGCCAGCAGATCAACAGGGCCCAATCAGCCCCAGCATTTT,many,-,TRBJ1-5,TRBV6-5,14
CASSYLVPGDTEAFF,TGTGCCAGCAGTTACCTGGTACCGGGAGACACTGAAGCTTTCTTT,many,-,TRBJ1-1,TRBV6-5,15
CSFTSPSGTEAFF,TGCAGCTTTACTAGCCCCAGTGGCACTGAAGCTTTCTTT,many,-,TRBJ1-1,TRBV20-1,13
CASSSLGGSTDTQYF,TGCGCCAGCAGCTCCCTCGGGGGGAGCACAGATACGCAGTATTTT,few,TRBD2,TRBJ2-3,TRBV5-1,15
CASHPDGYGYTF,TGTGCCAGCCACCCCGACGGTTATGGCTACACCTTC,-,-,TRBJ1-2,TRBV18,12
CASSPPAGGNTEAFF,TGTGCCAGCAGTCCCCCAGCAGGCGGGAACACTGAAGCTTTCTTT,-,-,TRBJ1-1,TRBV28,15
CSARDMSGVNEQYF,TGCAGTGCTAGAGATATGTCGGGGGTCAACGAGCAGTACTTC,many,-,TRBJ2-7,TRBV20-1,14
CASSWTGGRAEAFF,TGTGCCAGCAGTTGGACAGGGGGCCGCGCTGAAGCTTTCTTT,many,TRBD1,TRBJ1-1,TRBV27,14
CASSSRPDEKLFF,TGTGCCAGCAGTTCCCGACCGGATGAAAAACTGTTTTTT,few,-,TRBJ1-4,TRBV6-5,13
CASSEDAWGYGYTF,TGTGCCAGCAGTGAGGACGCCTGGGGCTATGGCTACACCTTC,few,-,TRBJ1-2,TRBV2,14
CASRGGNYGYTF,TGTGCCAGCAGAGGGGGGAACTATGGCTACACCTTC,many,-,TRBJ1-2,TRBV6-5,12
CASRGTVNSGNTIYF,TGTGCCAGCAGGGGGACAGTGAACTCTGGAAACACCATATATTTT,few,TRBD1,TRBJ1-3,TRBV2,15
CASGQNYEQYF,TGTGCTAGTGGGCAGAATTACGAGCAGTACTTC,many,-,TRBJ2-7,TRBV12-5,11
CASSPTLVLASGDTGELFF,TGTGCCAGCAGCCCCACCCTCGTCCTGGCTAGCGGGGATACCGGGGAGCTGTTTTTT,many,TRBD2,TRBJ2-2,TRBV13,19
CASSPTGARGTEAFF,TGTGCCAGCAGTCCTACTGGAGCGCGGGGCACTGAAGCTTTCTTT,many,-,TRBJ1-1,TRBV12-3/TRBV12-4,15
CASSLTRLAGDSEQYF,TGTGCCAGCAGCTTAACCCGACTAGCGGGGGACAGCGAGCAGTACTTC,many,TRBD2,TRBJ2-7,TRBV13,16
CASSHPVGSYGYTF,TGTGCCAGCAGCCATCCCGTGGGAAGCTATGGCTACACCTTC,many,-,TRBJ1-2,TRBV6-1,14
CSARGPLIGTEAFF,TGCAGTGCTAGAGGGCCTCTGATTGGGACTGAAGCTTTCTTT,many,-,TRBJ1-1,TRBV20-1,14
CASMRTGGAVETQYF,TGTGCCAGCATGCGGACAGGGGGTGCCGTCGAGACCCAGTACTTC,-,TRBD1,TRBJ2-5,TRBV6-1,15
CASSVYSNYGYTF,TGTGCCAGCAGCGTATATTCTAACTATGGCTACACCTTC,-,-,TRBJ1-2,TRBV9,13